This T cell receptor beta chain was recorded in a study of blood T cells in healthy people across ages. CDR3 length: 15 residues. CDR1 MNHEY and CDR2 SVGAGI come from the germline V gene. V gave up 6 bases and J gave up 4 bases; unmatched junction bases: 6. With a J-beta primer mix and a sample-barcoded 5' primer, a second PCR ran roughly 6 to 11 cycles. Each cDNA was tagged by a template-switch adaptor containing 12 random nucleotides. TCRdb called the 5' RACE reads again in MiXCR, with one record for every CDR3 protein. The sample has over a million distinct CDR3 sequences; 35% to 55% are singletons. Healthy Russian Caucasian donors spanned ages about 6 to 95 years. Every donor contributed about 10 milliliters of peripheral blood by blood draw.

Sample: blood. The clonotype comes from a woman in her sixties or seventies in good health. The genes are TRBV6-5 and TRBJ2-5, with 12 bases that match TRBD2. CDR3 loop: CASSTTSGSTETQYF. The CDR3 region has the DNA TGTGCCAGCAGCACGACTAGCGGGAGTACAGAGACCCAGTACTTC.